The following is a T cell receptor (beta chain) sequence with its context. Its antigen remains unknown. The source of the sample is a study of OX40 agonist ivuxolimab in advanced cancers. Background on the study: Of the patients, three showed partial responses, one with hepatocellular carcinoma and two with cutaneous melanoma.

The study's findings and limits: Circulating CD4+ and CD8+ T cells showed clonal expansion by week 6 at 0.1 to 3.0 mg/kg. Among the lowest peripheral clonal expansion occurred in 0.1-3.0 mg/kg partial responders. Expanded clones belonging to CD8+ T cells outnumbered, on average, those of CD4+.

TCRdb's table, derived via immunoSEQ multiplex PCR, lists solely in-frame clones and lacks some. Of 73,000 or so clones listed, about 92% are singletons. The germline V gene encodes CDR1 MGHDK and CDR2 SYGVNS. The CDR3 contains 13 residues. Trimming left V 4 bases short and J 5 bases short, with 11 bases between. The sequence came from an adult with an advanced solid tumor such as melanoma, head and neck, liver or kidney cancer. Here the sequenced sample was CD4+ or CD8+ T cells sorted from blood, taken in a trial of the OX40 agonist ivuxolimab. The V gene is TRBV25-1, the J gene TRBJ1-1; tentatively, D is TRBD1 (5 bases). Written as DNA, the CDR3 is TGTGCCAGCAGTGTGGGACGGGGGACTGAAGCTTTCTTT. It codes for CASSVGRGTEAFF.